A single sample gave rise to the 25 T cell receptor beta chains below, sequenced in a study of blood T cell repertoires in COVID-19. Method: immunoSEQ multiplex PCR; TCRdb's copy keeps in-frame clones and lacks some. Of 100,000 to 150,000 clones in the sample, around 86% were seen once. Sequenced input: peripheral blood. The receptor source for this set is a man in his sixties with acute or convalescent COVID-19.

The table lists this clone with a few counts. This chain links TRBV28 with TRBJ2-7, with TRBD2 matching over 10 bases. Trimming removed 6 bases from V and 2 bases from J; junction bases left unmatched: 4. CDR3 length: 14 amino acids. The germline CDR1 and CDR2 sequences are MDHEN and SYDVKM. For the CDR3, the DNA is TGTGCCAGCAGACTAGCGGGATTAACCTACGAGCAGTACTTC. Encoded protein: CASRLAGLTYEQYF.

The chain joins TRBV6-6 to TRBJ1-4, with 9 bases fitting TRBD1. J gave up 1 base and V 5 bases, and 5 bases lay outside the gene matches. CDR1 is MNHNY, CDR2 SVGAGI, per germline (reference sequence). This CDR3 region has 16 residues. The CDR3 is CASSGRQGGTNEKLFF. The CDR3 DNA follows: TGTGCCAGCAGTGGCCGACAGGGGGGAACTAATGAAAAACTGTTTTTT.

The V gene is TRBV28, the J gene TRBJ2-7; the D is unclear. The CDR3 consists of 14 residues. V was trimmed by 6 bases and J by 5 bases, leaving 17 bases between them. Germline CDR1 and CDR2: MDHEN and SYDVKM. CDR3 amino acids: CASSSLRFLNEQYF. Here the CDR3 DNA reads TGTGCCAGCAGCTCCTTGCGGTTTCTGAACGAGCAGTACTTC. Combining the CDR3 with reference TRBV28 and TRBJ2-7 gives the whole variable domain DVKVTQSSRYLVKRTGEKVFLECVQDMDHENMFWYRQDPGLGLRLIYFSYDVKMKEKGDIPEGYSVSREKKERFSLILESASTNQTSMYLCASSSLRFLNEQYFGPGTRLTVT.

This chain links TRBV6-1 with TRBJ1-5, with D unclear. The germline gives CDR1 MNHNS, CDR2 SASEGT. The V and J ends lost 2 bases and 4 bases respectively, with 9 bases between them. The CDR3 loop spans 14 amino acids. The CDR3 sequence is CASSEYTANQPQHF. CDR3 DNA: TGTGCCAGCAGTGAATATACAGCTAATCAGCCCCAGCATTTT.

This clone was picked up one time. J is TRBJ2-1 and V is TRBV5-1, with D perhaps matching TRBD2 (5 bases). CDR3 size: 14 residues. Trimming took off 0 bases at V and 8 bases at J, with 12 bases between the two ends. Germline V gene sequence: CDR1 SGHRS, CDR2 YFSETQ. CDR3 DNA sequence: TGCGCCAGCAGCTTGGCCGGGGTTGGGGATGAGCAGTTCTTC. Encoded protein: CASSLAGVGDEQFF.

The V gene is TRBV6-6, the J gene TRBJ1-4, with 8 bases matching TRBD1. This CDR3 contains 16 residues. Germline CDR1 is MNHNY and CDR2 is SVGAGI (reference sequence). V lost 7 bases to trimming and J lost 0 bases; unmatched junction nucleotides: 7. The CDR3 bases are TGTGCCAGCAATCAGGGGGCGACCGCAACTAATGAAAAACTGTTTTTT. Its protein is CASNQGATATNEKLFF.

This chain joins TRBV5-8 and TRBJ1-1, with D tentatively TRBD1 (6 bases). V was pared by 0 bases and J by 4 bases, with 22 bases between. CDR3 length: 18 amino acids. CDR1 SGHTS and CDR2 YDEGEE come from the germline V gene. In DNA form, the CDR3 reads TGTGCCAGCAGCTTGGGCTTCGGGTGGTCAGGGGTTGGCACTGAAGCTTTCTTT. Encoded protein: CASSLGFGWSGVGTEAFF.

The chain combines TRBV28 with TRBJ2-7; TRBD2 aligns across 9 bases. The J segment lost 3 bases and the V segment lost 4 bases, leaving 7 bases of the junction unmatched. CDR1 MDHEN and CDR2 SYDVKM come from the germline V gene. CDR3 size: 15 residues. The CDR3 sequence: CASSSSGRTVYEQYF. CDR3 nucleotides: TGTGCCAGCAGTTCCAGCGGGAGGACCGTCTACGAGCAGTACTTC. Full variable domain (rest looked up from reference TRBV28 and TRBJ2-7): DVKVTQSSRYLVKRTGEKVFLECVQDMDHENMFWYRQDPGLGLRLIYFSYDVKMKEKGDIPEGYSVSREKKERFSLILESASTNQTSMYLCASSSSGRTVYEQYFGPGTRLTVT.

The sample holds a few counts of this clone. The V call is TRBV6-4, the J call TRBJ1-2, with D unresolved. Trimming shortened V by 6 bases and J by 8 bases, and 19 bases separated the two germline ends. The CDR3 runs to 14 residues. Germline lookup yields CDR1 MRHNA and CDR2 SNTAGT. CDR3 in amino acids: CASRSGPQAGGYTF. In DNA form, the CDR3 reads TGTGCCAGCAGATCCGGGCCCCAAGCGGGGGGCTACACCTTC.

The chain employs TRBV18 and TRBJ1-2, with 10 bases identical to TRBD1. This CDR3 spans 16 amino acids. The V and J ends lost 2 bases and 4 bases, in that order; junction bases with no gene match: 7. Germline values: CDR1 KGHSH, CDR2 LQKENI. The CDR3 DNA reads as TGTGCCAGCTCACCAGAAACCCGGGACAGGGGCTATGGCTACACCTTC. It translates to CASSPETRDRGYGYTF.

This chain links TRBV5-1 with TRBJ1-6, with D tentatively TRBD1 (6 bases). The CDR3 is 14 residues long. V lost 5 bases, J lost 7 bases, and 13 bases lay in between. Germline CDR1 SGHRS, CDR2 YFSETQ. The CDR3 protein is CASRSQGLNSPLHF. The CDR3 nucleotides are TGCGCCAGCAGAAGTCAGGGGTTGAATTCACCCCTCCACTTT.

The rearrangement links TRBV11-3 to TRBJ2-5, with 14 bases that match TRBD2. V was clipped by 4 bases and J by 4 bases; unmatched bases: 2. CDR3 length: 15 residues. Germline-derived CDR1 and CDR2 are SGHNT and YENEEA. The CDR3 spells CASSSGTSGGETQYF. The CDR3 bases are TGTGCCAGCAGCTCCGGGACTAGCGGGGGAGAGACCCAGTACTTC.

The chain is built from TRBV5-8 and TRBJ1-5; 8 bases fit TRBD1. Per germline, CDR1 SGHTS and CDR2 YDEGEE. With V trimmed by 4 bases and J by 0 bases, 15 bases remained unmatched. The CDR3 runs 19 residues. The CDR3 bases are TGTGCCAGCAGCGTAGTTCAGGGGGCCGGGGTTTATAGCAATCAGCCCCAGCATTTT. Translation gives CASSVVQGAGVYSNQPQHF. The full variable domain, completed using reference TRBV5-8 and TRBJ1-5, is EAGVTQSPTHLIKTRGQQATLRCSPISGHTSVYWYQQALGLGLQFLLWYDEGEERNRGNFPPRFSGRQFPNYSSELNVNALELEDSALYLCASSVVQGAGVYSNQPQHFGDGTRLSIL.

This chain links TRBV5-4 with TRBJ1-2; D is unresolved. The V gene's germline CDR1 is SGHNT and CDR2 YYREEE (reference sequence). The CDR3 loop spans 14 amino acids. The ends were cut back, 3 bases at V and 7 bases at J, with 16 bases in the middle. As DNA, the CDR3 is TGTGCCAGCAGCTCAGGTGCGGGAAACGGTGGCTACACCTTC. Its protein is CASSSGAGNGGYTF.

The chain recombines TRBV6-6 with TRBJ1-6; D not certain. Germline assignment: CDR1 MNHNY and CDR2 SVGAGI (reference sequence). The V end lost 6 bases, the J end lost 7 bases, and 16 bases lay between the germline ends. The CDR3 loop spans 15 amino acids. CDR3: CASRLMGSGNSPLHF. The CDR3 DNA follows: TGTGCCAGCAGATTGATGGGTTCAGGCAATTCACCCCTCCACTTT.

The chain employs TRBV5-5 and TRBJ2-7; 9 bases map to TRBD1. V lost 3 bases, J lost 5 bases, and 6 bases stayed unmatched. The CDR3 has 14 amino acids. CDR1 is SGHKS, CDR2 YYEKEE, per germline (reference sequence). The CDR3 nucleotides read TGTGCCAGCAGCTGGGGGACAGGGCGGAACGAGCAGTACTTC. This translates into CASSWGTGRNEQYF.

The gene calls are TRBV29-1 and TRBJ2-5, with 7 bases aligning to TRBD1. CDR1 is SQVTM and CDR2 is ANQGSEA in the germline V gene. J lost 1 base, V lost 4 bases, and 9 bases had no gene match. This CDR3 contains 15 residues. CDR3 amino acids: CSVVPEQGTQETQYF. The CDR3 nucleotides read TGCAGCGTTGTTCCGGAACAGGGGACCCAAGAGACCCAGTACTTC.

This clone is a singleton in its sample. The chain carries TRBV9 and TRBJ1-1, with 11 bases identical to TRBD1. The CDR3 spans 16 residues. Germline CDR1 is SGDLS and CDR2 is YYNGEE. With V trimmed by 3 bases and J by 0 bases, 4 bases remained unmatched. CDR3 amino acids: CASSGGQGAMNTEAFF. The CDR3 bases are TGTGCCAGCAGCGGCGGACAGGGGGCTATGAACACTGAAGCTTTCTTT. Full variable domain (remainder filled in from reference TRBV9 and TRBJ1-1): DSGVTQTPKHLITATGQRVTLRCSPRSGDLSVYWYQQSLDQGLQFLIQYYNGEERAKGNILERFSAQQFPDLHSELNLSSLELGDSALYFCASSGGQGAMNTEAFFGQGTRLTVV.

In its sample, this clone is medium-sized (0.01 to 0.1%). V usage is TRBV27 and J usage is TRBJ2-4, with TRBD1 identical over 7 bases. CDR1 and CDR2 (germline): MNHEY, SMNVEV (reference sequence). V lost 6 bases to trimming and J lost 0 bases; unmatched junction nucleotides: 8. CDR3 size: 16 residues. The CDR3 loop reads CASRTGSPLAKNIQYF. The DNA for the CDR3 is TGTGCCAGCAGGACAGGGTCACCGCTAGCCAAAAACATTCAGTACTTC.

This clone was detected only a few times. This chain uses TRBV5-1 with TRBJ2-1; 9 bases are a match to TRBD2. V lost 4 bases and J lost 4; bases outside the gene matches: 3. The CDR3 spans 14 residues. Germline V lookup: CDR1 SGHRS, CDR2 YFSETQ. The DNA of the CDR3 is TGCGCCAGCAGCGAGAGCGGGAGGTACAATGAGCAGTTCTTC. As protein: CASSESGRYNEQFF.

This sequence joins TRBV5-4 and TRBJ1-1; D is unclear. The V gene's germline CDR1 is SGHNT and CDR2 YYREEE (reference sequence). The CDR3 is made up of 12 amino acids. The ends were cut back, 4 bases at V and 1 base at J, with 5 bases in the middle. CDR3 amino acids: CASSIWNTEAFF. The CDR3, as DNA: TGTGCCAGCAGCATCTGGAACACTGAAGCTTTCTTT.

The rearrangement links TRBV7-9 to TRBJ1-2; 11 bases align to TRBD1. V shed 5 bases and J 7 bases; nucleotides not matched to a gene: 9. This CDR3 contains 15 residues. CDR1 and CDR2 from the germline V gene are SEHNR and FQNEAQ (reference sequence). DNA for the CDR3: TGTGCCAGCAGCCGAATCGGGACAGGGGGTTTTGGCTACACCTTC. Translated, it gives CASSRIGTGGFGYTF.

The CDR3 nucleotides are TGTGCCAGCAGCCCCCTGACGGGTGGAACCTACAATGAGCAGTTCTTC. This encodes CASSPLTGGTYNEQFF. This chain links TRBV11-2 with TRBJ2-1; no reliable D call. V shed 5 bases and J shed 2 bases, with 16 bases lying between them. The CDR3 is 16 amino acids. In germline, CDR1 is SGHAT, CDR2 FQNNGV.

The chain couples TRBV28 to TRBJ1-5, with D hard to call. The CDR3 covers 20 residues. Deletions cut 6 bases from V and 9 bases from J, with 36 bases between. CDR1 and CDR2 from the germline V gene are MDHEN and SYDVKM. CDR3 loop: CASSTGKRERTGDHTWPQHF. DNA of the CDR3: TGTGCCAGCAGCACGGGAAAAAGGGAAAGGACCGGGGATCACACATGGCCCCAGCATTTT.

J is TRBJ2-1 and V is TRBV24-1, with 9 bases identical to TRBD1. CDR3 length: 15 residues. Germline CDR1 reads KGHDR; CDR2 reads SFDVKD. V lost 4 bases, J lost 5 bases, and 5 bases stayed unmatched. Written as DNA, the CDR3 is TGTGCCACCAGTGACGGACAGGGGCCGCACAATGAGCAGTTCTTC. Translation gives CATSDGQGPHNEQFF.